This T cell receptor beta chain is from a study of shared clonotypes between healthy human individuals. Across the study: Used for every donor were three CD4 naive, three CD4 memory, two CD8 naive and one CD8 memory plate.

There are 18 residues in the CDR3. The trim removed 3 bases at V and 9 bases at J, leaving 18 bases unmatched. Looked up from germline, CDR1 is MGHDK and CDR2 is SYGVNS. Using immunoSEQ multiplex PCR, the repertoire was profiled, and TCRdb retains in-frame clones only, with some absent. Of about 2 million clones in the sample, 95% were seen once. The chain employs TRBV25-1 and TRBJ2-1; 9 nucleotides line up with TRBD2. This TCR derives from a man younger than 30 in good health. The sample taken for sequencing was naive CD4+ T cells sorted from blood. Indicated subset: CD45RA+ positively selected. CDR3 nucleotides: TGTGCCAGCAGTGAGACTAGCGGAACTTCTTTACAGGCGGGTGAGCAGTTCTTC. It is translated as CASSETSGTSLQAGEQFF.